This T cell receptor beta chain was recovered during a study of Graves' ophthalmopathy and Graves' hyperthyroidism. V lost 1 base, J lost 3 bases, and 13 bases lay in between. The CDR3 is 15 amino acids. Germline V lookup: CDR1 LGHNA, CDR2 YNFKEQ. RNA served as the template for amplifying TCR beta CDR3 regions. First-round RT-PCR relied on HTBI primers, and a second-round multiplex PCR came next. TCRdb passed the multiplex PCR reads through MiXCR, listing each CDR3 protein once. The table includes hundreds of thousands of distinct CDR3 sequences, about 41% detected once. Sequences were obtained from peripheral blood. This sequence originates from an adult man with Graves' ophthalmopathy. The genes are TRBV4-2 and TRBJ2-7; tentatively, D is TRBD2 (6 bases). CDR3 in amino acids: CASSQVRSGSYEQYF. CDR3 in DNA: TGTGCCAGCAGCCAAGTACGATCCGGGAGCTACGAGCAGTACTTC.